The clone carrying this T cell receptor (beta chain) has just a few counts. These data belong to a study of blood T cell repertoires in COVID-19. Across the whole study: COVID-19 samples from acute and convalescent phases originated in the United States, Italy and Spain. PBMCs, B-cell-depleted T cells, or T cells were the source of the cDNA or gDNA that made up the material.

Original data processing: Quantification of nucleated cells was approximated via reference gene primer amplification. The table came from immunoSEQ multiplex PCR; TCRdb's copy has only in-frame clones and leaves some out. V and J calls and clone size are given by that table; D and trimming were obtained from the DNA. The profile shows approximately 74,000 clones, approximately 89% of them singletons. This clonotype was obtained from a woman aged 60 to 75 with active COVID-19. Specimen: peripheral blood.

The CDR3, as DNA: TGCAGTGCTAGTTTATCACCTGCGGGGAGGACCCAAGAGACCCAGTACTTC. This codes for CSASLSPAGRTQETQYF. V gene TRBV20-1 combines with J gene TRBJ2-5, with D perhaps matching TRBD2 (6 bases). The CDR3 contains 17 residues. CDR1 DFQATT and CDR2 SNEGSKA come from the germline V gene (reference sequence). Trimming left V 3 bases short and J 1 base short, with 21 bases between.